These 8 T cell receptor beta chains came from one sample sequenced in a study of OX40 agonist ivuxolimab in advanced cancers. Sequenced by immunoSEQ multiplex PCR; TCRdb stores in-frame clones only, minus some. The data show 90,000 to 150,000 clones, around 89% seen once. Sequenced material: CD4+ or CD8+ T cells sorted from blood, taken in a trial of the OX40 agonist ivuxolimab. The receptors originated from an adult with an advanced solid tumor such as melanoma, head and neck, liver or kidney cancer.

This clone was counted a single time. This rearrangement joins TRBV7-3 to TRBJ2-1, with 13 bases aligning to TRBD2. The V gene end was trimmed by 5 bases and the J gene end by 4 bases; junction bases not matched to a gene: 14. Germline values: CDR1 SGHTA, CDR2 FQGTGA. This CDR3 is 19 amino acids long. The CDR3: CASSQRSTGLAGAYNEQFF. For the CDR3, the DNA is TGTGCCAGCAGCCAACGAAGTACAGGACTAGCGGGGGCGTACAATGAGCAGTTCTTC. Full variable domain (remainder filled in from reference TRBV7-3 and TRBJ2-1): GAGVSQTPSNKVTEKGKYVELRCDPISGHTALYWYRQSLGQGPEFLIYFQGTGAADDSGLPNDRFFAVRPEGSVSTLKIQRTERGDSAVYLCASSQRSTGLAGAYNEQFFGPGTRLTVL.

This chain uses TRBV6-1 with TRBJ2-7, with 8 bases matching TRBD2. The ends lost 5 bases at V and 3 bases at J; junction bases unmatched: 9. CDR3 length equals 15 residues. The germline gives CDR1 MNHNS, CDR2 SASEGT. The CDR3 sequence: CASSQSSGAFYEQYF. The DNA for the CDR3 is TGTGCCAGCAGTCAGAGTAGCGGGGCCTTCTACGAGCAGTACTTC.

The chain recombines TRBV10-3 with TRBJ1-2, with a possible D match to TRBD1 (6 bases). Germline CDR1 is ENHRY and CDR2 is SYGVKD. The V end lost 10 bases, the J end lost 8 bases, and 23 bases lay between the germline ends. There are 14 residues in the CDR3. The CDR3 DNA reads TGTGCCAGCTCCCAGGGGCAGGGGATCGGAGGCTACACCTTC. Its translation: CASSQGQGIGGYTF.

The V and J genes are TRBV28 and TRBJ1-5; D might be TRBD1 (6 bases). V shed 1 base and J shed 0 bases, with 16 bases lying between them. The CDR3 is made up of 18 amino acids. CDR1 is MDHEN and CDR2 is SYDVKM in the germline V gene. The CDR3 loop is CASSLSPARGGSNQPQHF. CDR3 nucleotides: TGTGCCAGCAGTTTATCCCCCGCGAGGGGGGGTAGCAATCAGCCCCAGCATTTT.

The chain couples TRBV4-3 to TRBJ1-4; D gene ambiguous. The CDR3 sequence is 13 residues long. Between the trimmed V and J ends, which lost 3 bases and 4 bases, there was a span of 6 bases. Germline V CDR1 and CDR2: LGHNA, YSLEER. DNA for the CDR3: TGCGCCAGCAGCCACGGAGTTAATGAAAAACTGTTTTTT. Translation: CASSHGVNEKLFF.

The gene calls are TRBV7-9 and TRBJ1-5; 8 bases map to TRBD1. The CDR3 extends over 16 amino acids. CDR1 is SEHNR, CDR2 FQNEAQ, per germline (reference sequence). With 2 bases clipped from V and 6 bases from J, the junction kept 9 bases outside the gene matches. CDR3 DNA: TGTGCCAGCAGCTTAACTGGACAGGGACGGGGTCAGCCCCAGCATTTT. This sequence encodes CASSLTGQGRGQPQHF.

V usage is TRBV27 and J usage is TRBJ2-3; TRBD2 agrees at 7 bases. Losses at the gene ends were 8 bases for V and 0 bases for J; bases not matched to a gene: 5. This CDR3 comprises 14 residues. CDR1 is MNHEY, CDR2 SMNVEV, per germline (reference sequence). CDR3: CASVRRGSTDTQYF. The DNA of the CDR3 is TGTGCCAGCGTAAGGCGGGGGAGCACAGATACGCAGTATTTT.

The chain has TRBV7-2 and TRBJ2-1; D unresolved. V was shortened by 1 base and J by 7 bases, with 11 bases between the two germline ends. The CDR3 covers 14 residues. In germline, CDR1 is SGHTA, CDR2 FQGNSA. The CDR3 bases are TGTGCCAGCAGCTTAGAATTGGGCGGAAATGAGCAGTTCTTC. Protein sequence: CASSLELGGNEQFF.